The 8 T cell receptor beta chains presented below share a single source sample, sequenced in a study of regulatory T cells in long-lasting Graves disease. Through Arm-PCR of CDR3 regions and iRepertoire HTBI primers, TCR beta libraries were built. TCRdb itself ran the multiplex PCR reads through MiXCR, one entry per CDR3 protein. The sample consists of approximately 400,000 distinct CDR3 sequences, approximately 15% of them appearing once. Time point in this sample: newly diagnosed GD, antithyroid drugs for less than 3 months. RNA extracted from PBMCs served as the sequencing template. The sample was also linked to a second study, of T cells in Graves' hyperthyroidism and ophthalmopathy.

The material was peripheral blood mononuclear cells (PBMCs), obtained at new diagnosis, from a patient treated with antithyroid drugs. The receptor source for this set is a middle-aged woman with Graves disease.

Ten or more counts support this clonotype. The CDR3 DNA reads TGTGCCAGCAGTTTAGGGGCAGGGAACTATGGCTACACCTTC. Translating gives CASSLGAGNYGYTF. The chain combines TRBV28 with TRBJ1-2; possibly TRBD1 for D (5 bases). Trimming stripped 2 bases from V and 2 bases from J, with 9 bases between. Germline-derived CDR1 and CDR2 are MDHEN and SYDVKM. The CDR3 sequence is 14 residues long.

This clonotype has at least ten counts. The J gene is TRBJ2-7, the V gene TRBV3-1; tentatively, D is TRBD1 (6 bases). Germline V gene sequence: CDR1 LGHDT, CDR2 YNNKEL (reference sequence). The CDR3 sequence is 15 residues long. V lost 5 bases and J lost 3, with 17 bases in between. This CDR3 is CASSNPGTSLYEQYF. The DNA of the CDR3 is TGTGCCAGCAGCAACCCGGGGACAAGCCTCTACGAGCAGTACTTC.

This clonotype has ten or more counts. The rearrangement links TRBV24-1 to TRBJ2-2; 7 nucleotides agree with TRBD1. This CDR3 is built from 16 residues. The germline gives CDR1 KGHDR, CDR2 SFDVKD. V gave up 4 bases and J gave up 2 bases; unmatched junction bases: 6. For the CDR3, the DNA is TGTGCCACCAGTGACCCGGACAGGTTTAACACCGGGGAGCTGTTTTTT. Translating it yields CATSDPDRFNTGELFF.

The chain joins TRBV15 to TRBJ2-7, with TRBD1 matching 12 bases. From germline, CDR1 is LNHNV and CDR2 YYDKDF (reference sequence). With 5 bases clipped from V and 3 bases from J, the junction kept 5 bases outside the gene matches. The CDR3 contains 15 residues. The CDR3 here is CATSPGTGGVYEQYF. For the CDR3, the DNA is TGTGCCACCAGCCCCGGGACAGGGGGCGTCTACGAGCAGTACTTC.

This clonotype showed up just a few times. The rearrangement joins TRBV10-3 to TRBJ2-1, with TRBD2 matching 10 bases. The CDR3 is made up of 16 amino acids. Losses at the gene ends were 6 bases for V and 5 bases for J; bases not matched to a gene: 10. Germline values: CDR1 ENHRY, CDR2 SYGVKD. The CDR3 DNA sequence: TGTGCCATCAGCACCACTAGCGGGGACCTCAACAATGAGCAGTTCTTC. Protein sequence: CAISTTSGDLNNEQFF.

Many counts were recorded for this clonotype. The rearrangement uses TRBV2 and TRBJ2-5; 14 positions match TRBD2. Germline V gives CDR1 SNHLY, CDR2 FYNNEI. The CDR3 has 16 residues. V gave up 6 bases and J gave up 4 bases; unmatched junction bases: 7. CDR3 residues: CASRGTGLAGVETQYF. Written as DNA, the CDR3 is TGTGCCAGCAGGGGAACGGGACTAGCGGGAGTAGAGACCCAGTACTTC.

In its sample, this clonotype was seen many times. The chain employs TRBV11-2 and TRBJ2-7, with D possibly TRBD1 on 5 matching bases. Germline lookup yields CDR1 SGHAT and CDR2 FQNNGV. V was pared by 1 base and J by 9 bases, with 13 bases between. The CDR3 consists of 13 residues. CDR3 sequence (DNA): TGTGCCAGCAGCTTAGCCGACAGTGTTTGGCAGTACTTC. It translates to CASSLADSVWQYF.

Only a few counts were recorded for this clonotype. The chain uses TRBV28 and TRBJ1-2; no reliable D call. Trimming removed 6 bases at V and 1 base at J, with 9 bases between. CDR1 and CDR2 (germline): MDHEN, SYDVKM. This CDR3 spans 13 amino acids. The CDR3 DNA sequence: TGTGCCAGCAGAGGGCAAAATAACTATGGCTACACCTTC. Translating gives CASRGQNNYGYTF.